This TCR beta chain comes out of a study of shared clonotypes between healthy human individuals (dated by TCRdb to between 2020 and 2021). For the study in its entirety: The cohort comprised a couple of women and a few men aged 18 to 49 years. Each donor's leukapheresis produced roughly between about 0.9 and 9.5 billion PBMCs. The study deeply sequenced blood TCR repertoires of about 5 healthy adults to estimate repertoire size and the extent of clonotype sharing between individuals. Per donor, three plates each were used for CD4 naive and CD4 memory, two for CD8 naive, and one for CD8 memory. To increase sequencing depth and limit assay-specific biases, TCR repertoire library preparation and sequencing were carried out by different laboratories using diverse techniques. The paper's findings and limits, for the study overall: Incomplete sequencing was indicated by rarefaction of sorted-subset datasets, despite the large sequencing depth. When several donors were compared, the shared fraction of clonotypes was about 5% for naive CD4, around 3.5% for naive CD8, 2.3% for memory CD4, and less than 0.5% for memory CD8. Sampling was restricted to blood, and TCR repertoires in tissue are likely to differ from TCR repertoires in blood. The genetic and exposure-history diversity represented was limited by the small number of donors. Naive subsets generally had larger estimated clonotype richness than memory subsets did. Compared with non-shared clonotypes, clonotypes shared by all four sorted-subset donors had higher generation probabilities. Based on pairwise subsampling, the degree of clonotype sharing among donors was expected to be affected by sequencing depth.

CD8 naive samples were CD45RO-negative cells positively selected for CCR7, giving a CD45RA+CCR7+ population that excluded TemRA cells. The donors were healthy, HIV-negative adults with no recently reported acute infections or vaccinations. Every donor was a Caucasian adult living in Nashville, Tennessee, USA. Blood was collected by leukapheresis, and PBMCs were isolated by Ficoll-Histopaque density gradient centrifugation and then cryopreserved in liquid nitrogen vapor phase. Purity and quantity of every magnetically sorted T cell population were checked by analytical flow cytometry. From each sorted fraction, genomic DNA was isolated and quantified by UV absorbance on a Nanodrop 2000c. Using the deep immunoSEQ assay, TCR CDR3 regions were amplified from genomic DNA by multiplex PCR. Extracted genomic DNA from each cell subset was distributed evenly across all wells of several immunoSEQ 96-well plates, and each plate was treated as a replicate. Each replicate PCR for sorted subsets received around 0.2 ug genomic DNA, equal to roughly 33,000 T cell genomes. The purified libraries were quantified using a Qubit 3.0 fluorometer, sized with a Bioanalyzer 2100, and then quantified again using the KAPA Library Quantification kit. Every immunoSEQ 96-well plate was sequenced on a dedicated single-read 150-cycle Illumina NextSeq 550 flow cell. Regarding the original processing steps: The immunoSEQ output contained only junctional sequences without quality scores, so filtering could not match that applied to full-length reads. Sequences were annotated with PyIR, a Python wrapper for IgBLAST v1.9, and V/J genes and CDR3 were assigned using IMGT germline references. Reads with weak V/J assignments (E-value above 1e-6), missing CDR3, stop codons, out-of-frame junctions, or ambiguous translated residues were removed. V3J clonotypes were defined as sequences sharing an identical inferred V gene, J gene, and CDR3 amino acid sequence. To compute the percentage overlap between repertoires, the number of shared unique clonotypes was divided by the size of the smaller repertoire. RTK rarefaction, the Chao1 estimator, and Recon v2.1 estimates of unobserved clonotypes were used to assess repertoire richness. Generation probabilities were computed with OLGA for all TCRbeta clonotypes obtained by the gDNA method from several donors. Sourced from immuneACCESS, this table was stored by TCRdb with only in-frame sequences that have V and J called. A share of the clones is absent; for the studies checked, an unresolved V gene accounts for under half, and the remainder has no known explanation. Clone size and V and J calls were adopted from that table, with D and trimming inferred from the DNA. The sample has 700,000 to 950,000 clones on record, approximately 96% of them singletons. Approximately 0.2% of the sample is taken by the ten largest.

Its CDR3 holds 16 amino acids, cysteine through phenylalanine. Only the CDR3 DNA is retained, 48 bases long and in frame from the first base. V is clipped by 5 bases and J by 1 base, and the sequence between their germline boundaries is 15 bases long. According to the germline V gene, CDR1 reads MGHRA and CDR2 reads YSYEKL. Remarks on this clone: Its cognate antigen has yet to be identified. Base qualities are not provided; no much larger clone lies one nucleotide away.

The clonotype comes from a man between 25 and 39 years old in good health. Sequenced material: naive CD8+ T cells sorted from blood. This specimen's cell subset or site label, interpreted: CD45RA+CCR7+. The rearranged segments are TRBV4-1 and TRBJ2-1; matching of 5 bases hints at TRBD1 as the D gene. The DNA sequence is as follows: TGCGCCAGCAGCATGGGGCAAGGGATATCCTACAATGAGCAGTTCTTC. This sequence encodes CASSMGQGISYNEQFF.